The rows below give T cell receptor beta chains drawn from one sample of a study of OX40 agonist ivuxolimab in advanced cancers. Profiled with immunoSEQ multiplex PCR; TCRdb holds only in-frame clones, not every one. The data show approximately 30,000 clones, 81% seen once. The sequencing here drew on CD4+ or CD8+ T cells sorted from blood, taken in a trial of the OX40 agonist ivuxolimab. Source of these receptors: an adult with an advanced solid tumor such as melanoma, head and neck, liver or kidney cancer. Each CDR3 is given with its conserved first and last residue. D genes are given only for firm matches. Not every row has a clone size; where given, it reads once, few, many or a size class.

TRBJ2-5,-,TRBV27,TRBD2,TGTGCCAGCCTATCCCTCAGCGGGACTTCTCAAGAGACCCAGTACTTC,CASLSLSGTSQETQYF
TRBJ2-7,-,TRBV19,-,TGTGCCAGTAGTATGGGCTGGCGCGACGAGCAGTACTTC,CASSMGWRDEQYF
TRBJ1-6,-,TRBV19,TRBD1,TGTGCCAGTAGAGACAGGGGAGGGGATTCACCCCTCCACTTT,CASRDRGGDSPLHF
TRBJ1-3,-,TRBV6-1,-,TGTGCCAGCAGTGGGACAGTGAACTCTGGAAACACCATATATTTT,CASSGTVNSGNTIYF
TRBJ2-1,once,TRBV2,-,TGTGCCAGCAGTGACAGAACCTACAATGAGCAGTTCTTC,CASSDRTYNEQFF
TRBJ1-2,-,TRBV7-2,TRBD1,TGTGCCAGCAGCTCCCCTAGGGGGCAGGCTGATTCTAACTATGGCTACACCTTC,CASSSPRGQADSNYGYTF
TRBJ1-1,-,TRBV9,-,TGTGCCAGCAGTGATAGGGGGGGTTTGGACACTGAAGCTTTCTTT,CASSDRGGLDTEAFF
TRBJ2-2,-,TRBV9,TRBD1,TGTGCCAGCAGCGTGAGGGGGCGGGACACCGGGGAGCTGTTTTTT,CASSVRGRDTGELFF
TRBJ2-5,medium-sized,TRBV6-6,-,TGTGCCAGCAGCCCGCGAGAGACCCAGTACTTC,CASSPRETQYF
TRBJ1-5,-,TRBV28,TRBD1,TGTGCCAGCACCTTAGGCGGGGGGACAGGCTTTTACCAGCCCCAGCATTTT,CASTLGGGTGFYQPQHF
TRBJ2-1,-,TRBV5-6,TRBD2,TGTGCCAGCAGCTTGACTAGCGCATACAATGAGCAGTTCTTC,CASSLTSAYNEQFF